This note documents a single T cell receptor beta chain sequence. Its antigen is undetermined. This entry is derived from a study of T cells in Graves' hyperthyroidism and ophthalmopathy. Broader study findings: A model using 13 V-J features told ophthalmopathy apart from stable hyperthyroidism.

There were TCR beta CDR3 regions amplified from RNA transcripts. Initially, a first-round RT-PCR of the TCR CDR3 employed the HTBI primer set. TCRdb re-called the multiplex PCR reads through MiXCR, storing one row per CDR3 protein. This table holds approximately 600,000 distinct CDR3 sequences, around 21% found once. Sequencing used blood. The source of this sequence is a man aged 25-40 years with Graves' ophthalmopathy.

The CDR3 coding sequence is TGTGCCTGGAGTGTAGAAGACCATTTTAGCACAGATACGCAGTATTTT. Protein product: CAWSVEDHFSTDTQYF. The rearrangement uses TRBV30 and TRBJ2-3; D call uncertain. CDR3 length: 16 residues. Germline V gene sequence: CDR1 GTSNPN, CDR2 SVGIG (reference sequence). The V and J ends lost 0 bases and 0 bases respectively, with 13 bases between them.